Listed below are T cell receptor beta chains from one sample, sequenced in a study of blood T cell repertoires in COVID-19. Measured with immunoSEQ multiplex PCR; TCRdb has only the in-frame clones, and not every one. The sample lists under 300,000 clones, approximately 86% occurring once. Sample: peripheral blood. Receptors were obtained from a woman of 80 years or more with active or convalescent COVID-19. CDR3s include the opening cysteine and the closing phenylalanine or tryptophan. A D gene is named only where the DNA matches it firmly.

cdr3_aa | d_call | j_call | v_call
CASSPDLWGGDTQYF | NA | TRBJ2-3 | TRBV7-7
CASSFTRTGGYTF | TRBD1 | TRBJ1-2 | TRBV28
CASSLGSSGSQETQYF | TRBD2 | TRBJ2-5 | TRBV5-1
CAISGTSGGAGEQFF | TRBD2 | TRBJ2-1 | TRBV10-3
CASSIAQGAYEQYF | TRBD1 | TRBJ2-7 | TRBV19
CASSHANEQYF | NA | TRBJ2-7 | TRBV3-1/TRBV3-2
CASRPSWGGDTQYF | TRBD2 | TRBJ2-3 | TRBV4-1
CASSRQGDTEAFF | TRBD1 | TRBJ1-1 | TRBV11-2
CASSAKDSSYEQYF | NA | TRBJ2-7 | TRBV5-4
CASSEGGARAETQYF | NA | TRBJ2-5 | TRBV7-7
CASVTGPNSPLHF | TRBD1 | TRBJ1-6 | TRBV2
CASSAIQTGIGGYTF | TRBD1 | TRBJ1-2 | TRBV9
CASSAGTALNTEAFF | TRBD1 | TRBJ1-1 | TRBV27
CASSTPGQANEKLFF | TRBD1 | TRBJ1-4 | TRBV19
CASSEETGREQYF | TRBD1 | TRBJ2-7 | TRBV2
CASSPLGGTYGYTF | TRBD1 | TRBJ1-2 | TRBV3-1/TRBV3-2
CAISPGIGNQPQHF | NA | TRBJ1-5 | TRBV10-3
CASSEGVAFSYEQYF | NA | TRBJ2-7 | TRBV6-1
CASSSRGGITEAFF | NA | TRBJ1-1 | TRBV5-4
CASSLTGKDWWGAFF | NA | TRBJ1-1 | TRBV5-1
CASSNSVYSYEQYF | NA | TRBJ2-7 | TRBV6-5
CASTLPGQGGSPLHF | TRBD1 | TRBJ1-6 | TRBV6-5
CAINGQVGYNEQFF | TRBD1 | TRBJ2-1 | TRBV10-3
CAWSVRRGFGYTF | NA | TRBJ1-2 | TRBV30
CASSSTAPRGRITYEQYF | TRBD1 | TRBJ2-7 | TRBV11-3
CASLPGGNHYGYTF | TRBD1 | TRBJ1-2 | TRBV19
CASSFSHTDTQYF | NA | TRBJ2-3 | TRBV5-1